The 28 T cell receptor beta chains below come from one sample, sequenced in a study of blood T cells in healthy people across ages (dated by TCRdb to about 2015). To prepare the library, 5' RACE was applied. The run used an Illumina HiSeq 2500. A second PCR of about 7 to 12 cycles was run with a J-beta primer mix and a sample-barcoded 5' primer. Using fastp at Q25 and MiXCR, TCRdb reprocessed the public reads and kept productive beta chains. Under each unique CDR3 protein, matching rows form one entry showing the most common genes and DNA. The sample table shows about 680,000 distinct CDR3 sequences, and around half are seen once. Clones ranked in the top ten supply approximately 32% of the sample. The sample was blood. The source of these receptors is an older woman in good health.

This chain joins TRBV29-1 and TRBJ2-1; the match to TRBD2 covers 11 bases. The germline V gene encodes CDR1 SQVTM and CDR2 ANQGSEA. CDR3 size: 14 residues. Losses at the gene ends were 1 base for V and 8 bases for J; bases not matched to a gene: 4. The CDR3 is CSVEGSGRGDEQFF. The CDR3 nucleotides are TGCAGCGTTGAAGGTAGCGGGAGGGGGGATGAGCAGTTCTTC.

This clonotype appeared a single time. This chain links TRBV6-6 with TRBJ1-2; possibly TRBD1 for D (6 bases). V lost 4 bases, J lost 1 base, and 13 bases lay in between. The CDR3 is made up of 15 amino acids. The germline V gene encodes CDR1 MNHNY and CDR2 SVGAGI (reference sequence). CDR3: CASSFRGANNYGYTF. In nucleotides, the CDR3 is TGTGCCAGCAGTTTCCGGGGGGCTAATAACTATGGCTACACCTTC.

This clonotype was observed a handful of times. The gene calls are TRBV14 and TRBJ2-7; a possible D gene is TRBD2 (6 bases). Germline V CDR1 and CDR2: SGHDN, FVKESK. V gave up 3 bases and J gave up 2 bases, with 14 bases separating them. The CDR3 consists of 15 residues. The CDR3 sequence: CASSHYSGGAYEQYF. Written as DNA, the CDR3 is TGTGCCAGCAGCCACTATAGCGGAGGGGCCTACGAGCAGTACTTC.

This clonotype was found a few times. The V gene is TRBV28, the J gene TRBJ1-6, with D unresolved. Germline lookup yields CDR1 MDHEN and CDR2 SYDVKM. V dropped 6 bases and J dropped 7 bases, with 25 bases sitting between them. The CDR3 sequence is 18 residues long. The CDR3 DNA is TGTGCCAGCAGCCGCTCCCCGGGTCTCGGAAGCCTAAATTCACCCCTCCACTTT. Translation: CASSRSPGLGSLNSPLHF.

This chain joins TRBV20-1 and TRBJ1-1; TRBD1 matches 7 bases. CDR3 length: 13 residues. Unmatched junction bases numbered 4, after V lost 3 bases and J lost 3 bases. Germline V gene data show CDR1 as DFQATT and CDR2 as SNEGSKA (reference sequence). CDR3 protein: CSASYGTDTEAFF. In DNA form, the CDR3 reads TGCAGTGCTAGTTACGGGACAGACACTGAAGCTTTCTTT.

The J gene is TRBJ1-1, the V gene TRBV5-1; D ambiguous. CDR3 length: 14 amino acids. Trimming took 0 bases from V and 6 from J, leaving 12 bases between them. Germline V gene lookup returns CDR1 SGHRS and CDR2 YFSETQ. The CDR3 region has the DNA TGCGCCAGCAGCTTGGCCCCAGGAGGCGCTGAAGCTTTCTTT. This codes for CASSLAPGGAEAFF.

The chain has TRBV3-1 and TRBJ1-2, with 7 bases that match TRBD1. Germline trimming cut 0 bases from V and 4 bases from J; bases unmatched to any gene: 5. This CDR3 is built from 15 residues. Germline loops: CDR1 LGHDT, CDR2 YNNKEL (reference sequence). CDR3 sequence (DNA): TGTGCCAGCAGCCAAGATTACAGGGGCGGCTATGGCTACACCTTC. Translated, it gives CASSQDYRGGYGYTF.

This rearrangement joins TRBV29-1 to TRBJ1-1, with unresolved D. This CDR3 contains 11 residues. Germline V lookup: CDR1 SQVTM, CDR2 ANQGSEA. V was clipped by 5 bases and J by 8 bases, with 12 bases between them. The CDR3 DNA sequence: TGCAGCGTTCAAACTCAAATAGAAGCTTTCTTT. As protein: CSVQTQIEAFF.

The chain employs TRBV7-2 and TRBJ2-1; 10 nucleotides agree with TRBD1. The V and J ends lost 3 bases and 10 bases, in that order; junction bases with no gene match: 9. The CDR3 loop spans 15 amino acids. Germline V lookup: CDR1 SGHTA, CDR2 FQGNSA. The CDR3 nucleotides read TGTGCCAGCAGCTTTCAGGGACAGGGGATTAAGGAGCAGTTCTTC. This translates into CASSFQGQGIKEQFF. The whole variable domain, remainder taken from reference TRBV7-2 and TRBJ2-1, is GAGVSQSPSNKVTEKGKDVELRCDPISGHTALYWYRQSLGQGLEFLIYFQGNSAPDKSGLPSDRFSAERTGGSVSTLTIQRTQQEDSAVYLCASSFQGQGIKEQFFGPGTRLTVL.

The CDR3 DNA sequence: TGTGCCAGTAGTATAGCCCCGACAGGGACGAAAGAGCAGTACTTC. Translating it yields CASSIAPTGTKEQYF. V usage is TRBV19 and J usage is TRBJ2-5, with 7 bases fitting TRBD1. Germline V gives CDR1 LNHDA, CDR2 SQIVND (reference sequence). J lost 11 bases, V lost 1 base, and 13 bases had no gene match. The CDR3 is 15 residues long.

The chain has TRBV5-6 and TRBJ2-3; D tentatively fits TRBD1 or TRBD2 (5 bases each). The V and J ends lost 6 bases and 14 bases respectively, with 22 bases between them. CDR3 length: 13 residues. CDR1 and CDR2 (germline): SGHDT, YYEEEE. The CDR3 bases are TGTGCCAGCACCCTAACAGGCGGACCACGGGGGTATTTT. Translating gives CASTLTGGPRGYF.

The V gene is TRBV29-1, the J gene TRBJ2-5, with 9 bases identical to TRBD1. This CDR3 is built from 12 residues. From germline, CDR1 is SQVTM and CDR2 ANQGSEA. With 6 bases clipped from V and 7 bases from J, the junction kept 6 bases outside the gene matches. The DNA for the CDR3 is TGCAGCGTAGGGACAGGGCAGGGGACCCAGTACTTC. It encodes CSVGTGQGTQYF.

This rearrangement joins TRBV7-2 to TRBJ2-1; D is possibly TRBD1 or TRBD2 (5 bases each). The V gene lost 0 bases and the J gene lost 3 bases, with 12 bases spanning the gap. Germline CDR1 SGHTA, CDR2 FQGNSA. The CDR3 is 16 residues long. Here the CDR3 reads CASSLAGVIVYNEQFF. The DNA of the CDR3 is TGTGCCAGCAGCTTAGCGGGGGTGATAGTCTACAATGAGCAGTTCTTC.

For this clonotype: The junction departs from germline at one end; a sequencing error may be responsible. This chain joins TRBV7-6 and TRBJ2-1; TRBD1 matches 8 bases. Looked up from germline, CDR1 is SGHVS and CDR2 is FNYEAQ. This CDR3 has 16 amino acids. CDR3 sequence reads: CASSLAYRQGYNEQFF. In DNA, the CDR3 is TGTGCCAGCAGCCTAGCCTACCGACAGGGGTACAATGAGCAGTTCTTC. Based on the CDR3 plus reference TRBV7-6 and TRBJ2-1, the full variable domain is GAGVSQSPRYKVTKRGQDVALRCDPISGHVSLYWYRQALGQGPEFLTYFNYEAQQDKSGLPNDRFSAERPEGSISTLTIQRTEQRDSAMYRCASSLAYRQGYNEQFFGPGTRLTVL.

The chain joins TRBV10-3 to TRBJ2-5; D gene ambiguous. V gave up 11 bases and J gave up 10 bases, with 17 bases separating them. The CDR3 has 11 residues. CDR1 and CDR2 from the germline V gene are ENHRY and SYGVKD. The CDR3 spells CAATTGYHQYF. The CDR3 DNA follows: TGTGCCGCTACCACCGGGTACCACCAGTACTTC.

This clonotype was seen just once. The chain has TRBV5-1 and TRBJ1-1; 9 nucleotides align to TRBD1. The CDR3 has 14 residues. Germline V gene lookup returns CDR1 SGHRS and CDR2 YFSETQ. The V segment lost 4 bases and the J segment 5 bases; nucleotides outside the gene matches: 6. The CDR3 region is CASSVTTGGTEAFF. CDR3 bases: TGCGCCAGCAGCGTAACGACAGGGGGGACTGAAGCTTTCTTT.

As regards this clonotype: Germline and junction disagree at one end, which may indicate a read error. The CDR3 protein is CSVERGTGGAKRNAEAFF. CDR3 nucleotides: TGCAGCGTTGAACGGGGGACAGGGGGCGCGAAAAGGAACGCTGAAGCTTTCTTT. This rearrangement joins TRBV29-1 to TRBJ1-1; 12 nucleotides align to TRBD1. The CDR3 sequence is 18 residues long. CDR1 and CDR2 (germline): SQVTM, ANQGSEA.

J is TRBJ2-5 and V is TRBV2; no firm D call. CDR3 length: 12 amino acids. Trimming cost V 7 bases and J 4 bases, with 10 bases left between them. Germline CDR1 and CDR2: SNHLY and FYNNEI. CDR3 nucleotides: TGTGCCAGCAAGAGTGACCGAGAGACCCAGTACTTC. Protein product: CASKSDRETQYF.

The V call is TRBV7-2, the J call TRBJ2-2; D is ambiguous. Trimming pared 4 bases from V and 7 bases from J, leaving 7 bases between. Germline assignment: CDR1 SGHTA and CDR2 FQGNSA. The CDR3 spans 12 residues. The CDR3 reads CASSSQRGELFF. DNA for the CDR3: TGTGCCAGCAGCTCCCAACGCGGGGAGCTGTTTTTT.

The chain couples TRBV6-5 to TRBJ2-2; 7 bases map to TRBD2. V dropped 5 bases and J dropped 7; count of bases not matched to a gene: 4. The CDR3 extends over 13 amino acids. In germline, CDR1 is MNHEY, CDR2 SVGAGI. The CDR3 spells CASSGGGGGELFF. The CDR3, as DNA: TGTGCCAGCAGTGGCGGGGGTGGCGGGGAGCTGTTTTTT.

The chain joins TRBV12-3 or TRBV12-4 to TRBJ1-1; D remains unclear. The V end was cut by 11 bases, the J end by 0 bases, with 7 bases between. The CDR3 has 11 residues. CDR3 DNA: TGTGCCGGGTGGGTGAACACTGAAGCTTTCTTT. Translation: CAGWVNTEAFF.

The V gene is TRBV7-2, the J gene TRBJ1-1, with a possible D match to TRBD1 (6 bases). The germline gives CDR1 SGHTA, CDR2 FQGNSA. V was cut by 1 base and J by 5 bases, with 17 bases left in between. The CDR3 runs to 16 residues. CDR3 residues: CASSLVGPGAGTEAFF. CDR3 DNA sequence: TGTGCCAGCAGCTTAGTTGGCCCAGGGGCTGGGACTGAAGCTTTCTTT.

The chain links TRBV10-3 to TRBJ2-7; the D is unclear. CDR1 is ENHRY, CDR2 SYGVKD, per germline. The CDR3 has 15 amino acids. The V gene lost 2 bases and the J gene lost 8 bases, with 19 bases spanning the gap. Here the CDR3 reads CAISEAGTVLWKQYF. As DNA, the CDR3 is TGTGCCATCAGTGAGGCCGGAACAGTTCTTTGGAAGCAGTACTTC.

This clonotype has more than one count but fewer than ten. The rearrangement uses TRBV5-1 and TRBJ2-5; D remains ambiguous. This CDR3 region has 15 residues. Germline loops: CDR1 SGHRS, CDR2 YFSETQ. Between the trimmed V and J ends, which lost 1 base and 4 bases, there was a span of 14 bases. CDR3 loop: CASSLSWGVGETQYF. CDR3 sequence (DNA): TGCGCCAGCAGCTTGAGCTGGGGTGTCGGAGAGACCCAGTACTTC.

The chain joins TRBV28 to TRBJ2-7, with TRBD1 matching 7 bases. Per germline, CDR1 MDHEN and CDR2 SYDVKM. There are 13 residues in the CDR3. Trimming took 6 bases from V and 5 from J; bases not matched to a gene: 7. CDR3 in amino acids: CASSQGDSNEQYF. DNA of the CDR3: TGTGCCAGCAGCCAGGGGGACAGTAACGAGCAGTACTTC. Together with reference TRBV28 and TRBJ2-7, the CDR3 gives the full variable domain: DVKVTQSSRYLVKRTGEKVFLECVQDMDHENMFWYRQDPGLGLRLIYFSYDVKMKEKGDIPEGYSVSREKKERFSLILESASTNQTSMYLCASSQGDSNEQYFGPGTRLTVT.

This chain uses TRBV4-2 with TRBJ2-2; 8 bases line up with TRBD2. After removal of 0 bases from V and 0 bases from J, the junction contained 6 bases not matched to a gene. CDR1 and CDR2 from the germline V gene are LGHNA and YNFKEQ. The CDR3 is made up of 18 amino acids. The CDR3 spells CASSQDRWGLANTGELFF. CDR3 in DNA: TGTGCCAGCAGCCAAGATAGGTGGGGACTAGCGAACACCGGGGAGCTGTTTTTT.

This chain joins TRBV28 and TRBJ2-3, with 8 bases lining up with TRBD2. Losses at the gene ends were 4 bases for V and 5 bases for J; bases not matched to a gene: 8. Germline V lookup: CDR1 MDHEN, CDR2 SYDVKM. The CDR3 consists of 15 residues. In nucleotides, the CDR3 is TGTGCCAGCAGTTCCCAGCGGGAGAGGGAAGATACGCAGTATTTT. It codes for CASSSQREREDTQYF.

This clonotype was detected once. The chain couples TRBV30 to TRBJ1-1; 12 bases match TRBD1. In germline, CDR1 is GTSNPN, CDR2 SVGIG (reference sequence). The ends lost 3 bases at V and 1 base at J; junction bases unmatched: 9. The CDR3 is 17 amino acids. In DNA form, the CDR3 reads TGTGCCTGGAGGAGGGGACAGGGGGCTGAGCGGAACACTGAAGCTTTCTTT. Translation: CAWRRGQGAERNTEAFF.